The clone carrying this T cell receptor (beta chain) was recorded many times. These data come from a study of T cells in Graves' hyperthyroidism and ophthalmopathy. Researchers amplified the TCR beta CDR3 regions from RNA transcripts. During a first-round RT-PCR of the TCR CDR3, the HTBI primer set was used. TCRdb independently ran MiXCR on the multiplex PCR reads; one entry per CDR3 protein. The table has about 400,000 distinct CDR3 sequences, 14% to 15% seen once. After removal of 0 bases from V and 3 bases from J, the junction contained 6 bases not matched to a gene. Germline V gives CDR1 LGHDT, CDR2 YNNKEL (reference sequence). The CDR3 runs 16 residues.

This clonotype originated in a woman in her 30s with Graves' hyperthyroidism. The genes are TRBV3-1 and TRBJ2-7; the match to TRBD1 covers 9 bases. The sequencing input was blood. CDR3 region: CASSQDLRTGVYEQYF. The CDR3 coding sequence is TGTGCCAGCAGCCAAGATCTTAGGACAGGGGTCTACGAGCAGTACTTC.